A selection of T cell receptor beta chains follows, all from one sample in a study of blood T cell repertoires in COVID-19. This table comes from immunoSEQ multiplex PCR, and its TCRdb copy is limited to in-frame clones, with some not included. The sample lists roughly 150,000 clones, roughly 81% occurring once. Input material: peripheral blood. These receptors were obtained from a woman older than 75 with COVID-19, enrolled during active disease. The CDR3 runs from the conserved cysteine through the conserved F or W. Each record gives: CDR3 protein, CDR3 DNA, V gene, D gene, J gene, clone size. The D gene is left open where the match is weak. The size of a clone is reported for some rows only, either as once, few or many, or as a class for expanded clones.

cdr3_aa: CASSQTGSYGYTF
cdr3_nt: TGTGCCAGCAGTCAGACAGGGAGCTATGGCTACACCTTC
v_call: TRBV6-2/TRBV6-3
d_call: TRBD1
j_call: TRBJ1-2
clone_size: NA

cdr3_aa: CASSQEAGLSYNEQFF
cdr3_nt: TGTGCCAGCAGCCAAGAAGCAGGGCTTTCCTACAATGAGCAGTTCTTC
v_call: TRBV4-2
d_call: NA
j_call: TRBJ2-1
clone_size: NA

cdr3_aa: CASSHSYTEAFF
cdr3_nt: TGTGCCAGCAGCCACAGCTACACTGAAGCTTTCTTT
v_call: TRBV7-9
d_call: NA
j_call: TRBJ1-1
clone_size: NA

cdr3_aa: CATSGESGHPQSWEYF
cdr3_nt: TGTGCCACCAGCGGTGAATCGGGACACCCCCAATCTTGGGAGTACTTC
v_call: TRBV24-1
d_call: NA
j_call: TRBJ2-5
clone_size: NA

cdr3_aa: CASTEGYYGYTF
cdr3_nt: TGTGCCAGCACCGAGGGTTACTATGGCTACACCTTC
v_call: TRBV6-5
d_call: NA
j_call: TRBJ1-2
clone_size: once

cdr3_aa: CASSRTGQGGEQYF
cdr3_nt: TGTGCCAGCAGCCGAACGGGACAGGGCGGCGAGCAGTACTTC
v_call: TRBV7-3
d_call: TRBD1
j_call: TRBJ2-7
clone_size: NA

cdr3_aa: CAWSLPNWGYTF
cdr3_nt: TGTGCCTGGAGTCTCCCCAACTGGGGCTACACCTTC
v_call: TRBV30
d_call: NA
j_call: TRBJ1-2
clone_size: NA

cdr3_aa: CASSRGYTDTQYF
cdr3_nt: TGTGCCAGTAGCCGGGGTTACACAGATACGCAGTATTTT
v_call: TRBV19
d_call: NA
j_call: TRBJ2-3
clone_size: once

cdr3_aa: CASSIQRNQPQHF
cdr3_nt: TGTGCCAGTAGTATACAGAGGAATCAGCCCCAGCATTTT
v_call: TRBV19
d_call: NA
j_call: TRBJ1-5
clone_size: NA

cdr3_aa: CASSLAGALSYEQYF
cdr3_nt: TGTGCCAGCAGCTTAGCGGGAGCCCTCTCCTACGAGCAGTACTTC
v_call: TRBV11-2
d_call: NA
j_call: TRBJ2-7
clone_size: NA

cdr3_aa: CASGGRGVAEDTQYF
cdr3_nt: TGTGCTAGTGGTGGGAGGGGAGTGGCGGAAGATACGCAGTATTTT
v_call: TRBV12-5
d_call: TRBD2
j_call: TRBJ2-3
clone_size: NA

cdr3_aa: CASIHKDRDYGYTF
cdr3_nt: TGTGCCAGCATCCACAAGGACAGGGACTATGGCTACACCTTC
v_call: TRBV6-4
d_call: TRBD1
j_call: TRBJ1-2
clone_size: NA

cdr3_aa: CASRLPGQGYGYTF
cdr3_nt: TGTGCCAGCAGGCTCCCAGGGCAGGGCTATGGCTACACCTTC
v_call: TRBV5-4
d_call: NA
j_call: TRBJ1-2
clone_size: NA

cdr3_aa: CASSYVGTDTQYF
cdr3_nt: TGTGCCAGCAGTTACGTAGGCACAGATACGCAGTATTTT
v_call: TRBV6-5
d_call: NA
j_call: TRBJ2-3
clone_size: NA

cdr3_aa: CASSLQGSVKTQYF
cdr3_nt: TGTGCCAGCAGCTTACAGGGTTCGGTAAAGACCCAGTACTTC
v_call: TRBV7-6
d_call: NA
j_call: TRBJ2-5
clone_size: NA

cdr3_aa: CASSYQGGNIQYF
cdr3_nt: TGTGCCAGCAGTTACCAGGGAGGAAACATTCAGTACTTC
v_call: TRBV6-5
d_call: NA
j_call: TRBJ2-4
clone_size: NA

cdr3_aa: CATSERVTGGYEQYF
cdr3_nt: TGTGCCACCAGTGAACGAGTCACAGGGGGGTACGAGCAGTACTTC
v_call: TRBV24-1
d_call: TRBD1
j_call: TRBJ2-7
clone_size: NA

cdr3_aa: CASSRGLAGGEETQYF
cdr3_nt: TGTGCCAGCTCACGAGGACTAGCGGGGGGTGAAGAGACCCAGTACTTC
v_call: TRBV18
d_call: TRBD2
j_call: TRBJ2-5
clone_size: NA

cdr3_aa: CASSSRTGRNTGELFF
cdr3_nt: TGCGCCAGCAGCTCCCGGACTGGGAGAAACACCGGGGAGCTGTTTTTT
v_call: TRBV5-1
d_call: NA
j_call: TRBJ2-2
clone_size: NA

cdr3_aa: CASSSEGGLQGYTF
cdr3_nt: TGTGCCAGCAGCTCCGAGGGGGGGCTACAGGGCTACACCTTC
v_call: TRBV7-9
d_call: NA
j_call: TRBJ1-2
clone_size: NA

cdr3_aa: CASSFGLFYEQYF
cdr3_nt: TGTGCCAGCAGCTTCGGACTATTCTACGAGCAGTACTTC
v_call: TRBV11-2
d_call: NA
j_call: TRBJ2-7
clone_size: NA

cdr3_aa: CASSLNRDRAYGYTF
cdr3_nt: TGTGCCAGCAGCTTGAACCGGGACAGGGCTTATGGCTACACCTTC
v_call: TRBV7-9
d_call: TRBD1
j_call: TRBJ1-2
clone_size: NA

cdr3_aa: CASSLSDRFYNEQFF
cdr3_nt: TGTGCCAGCAGCCTTTCGGACAGGTTCTACAATGAGCAGTTCTTC
v_call: TRBV3-1/TRBV3-2
d_call: TRBD1
j_call: TRBJ2-1
clone_size: few

cdr3_aa: CASSQDWDRGYEQYF
cdr3_nt: TGCGCCAGCAGCCAAGATTGGGACAGGGGCTACGAGCAGTACTTC
v_call: TRBV4-3
d_call: TRBD1
j_call: TRBJ2-7
clone_size: NA

cdr3_aa: CASRTGTPTYEQYF
cdr3_nt: TGTGCCAGCAGGACCGGGACTCCGACCTACGAGCAGTACTTC
v_call: TRBV28
d_call: NA
j_call: TRBJ2-7
clone_size: NA

cdr3_aa: CASTTGEKLFF
cdr3_nt: TGTGCCAGTACGACTGGCGAAAAACTGTTTTTT
v_call: TRBV18
d_call: NA
j_call: TRBJ1-4
clone_size: NA